This T cell receptor (beta chain) appears in the sequencing data of a study of T-cell reconstitution after alpha-beta-depleted transplantation in children. A TCRbeta library incorporating unique molecular identifiers was prepared. From the PCR reads, TCRdb called clonotypes with MiXCR, one entry per CDR3 protein. The sample holds 600,000 to 700,000 distinct CDR3 sequences, roughly 17% seen once. The table lists this clonotype with many counts. V lost 0 bases, J lost 5 bases, and 13 bases lay in between. The CDR3 runs 15 residues. CDR1 is LGHNA and CDR2 is YSLEER in the germline V gene. The receptor was derived from a human donor who donated a stem cell graft to a child with acute myeloid leukemia. The chain recombines TRBV4-3 with TRBJ1-1; possible D gene TRBD1, 5 bases. The source material was PBMCs from the stem cell graft donor, sampled from the stem cell graft. CDR3 residues: CASSQDWEEGTEAFF. CDR3 bases: TGCGCCAGCAGCCAAGATTGGGAGGAGGGGACTGAAGCTTTCTTT.